This T cell receptor beta chain was recovered during a study of shared clonotypes between healthy human individuals (dated by TCRdb to 2018 to 2021). About the investigation overall: The cohort comprised two women and three men aged 18 to 49 years. To increase sequencing depth and limit assay-specific biases, TCR repertoire library preparation and sequencing were carried out by different laboratories using diverse techniques. Per donor, leukapheresis produced somewhere between about 0.94 and 9.5 billion PBMCs. To estimate repertoire size and how much clonotypes are shared between individuals, the study performed deep sequencing of blood TCR repertoires from a few healthy adults. For each donor, CD4 naive and CD4 memory were each run on three plates, CD8 naive on two plates, and CD8 memory on one plate. Findings and caveats that apply to the study as a whole: When a handful of donors were compared, the shared fraction of clonotypes was about 5% for naive CD4, about 4% for naive CD8, 2% to 2.5% for memory CD4, and 0.4% for memory CD8. Incomplete sequencing was indicated by rarefaction of sorted-subset datasets, despite the large sequencing depth. Estimated clonotype richness was generally larger for naive than for memory subsets. The genetic and exposure-history diversity represented was limited by the small number of donors. Clonotypes shared by all four sorted-subset donors showed higher generation probabilities than non-shared clonotypes. Based on pairwise subsampling, the degree of clonotype sharing among donors was expected to be affected by sequencing depth. Only blood was sampled, and tissue TCR repertoires likely differ from those in blood.

Unmatched junction bases come to 5, with V trimmed by 1 base and J by 2 bases. CDR1 and CDR2 were assigned from the germline V gene (reference sequence) as MNHNY and SVGAGI. From the cysteine through the phenylalanine, the CDR3 covers 15 amino acids. The entry retains the CDR3 DNA only, 45 bases that are in frame from base 1. Of note for this clone: Its cognate antigen has yet to be identified. Base qualities are not at hand, and no much larger clone is one base apart.

Healthy HIV-negative adults with no recently reported acute infections or vaccinations were included as donors. Only Caucasian adults living in Nashville, Tennessee, USA were represented among the donors. CD4+ T cells were enriched by magnetic negative selection; naive cells were then positively selected on CD45RA, and the negative fraction formed the memory subset. After blood collection by leukapheresis, PBMCs were isolated using Ficoll-Histopaque density gradient centrifugation and then cryopreserved in the vapor phase of liquid nitrogen. Analytical flow cytometry was used to check the purity and quantity of every magnetically sorted T cell population. Genomic DNA was isolated from every sorted fraction and measured by UV absorbance on a Nanodrop 2000c. TCR CDR3 regions were amplified from genomic DNA by multiplex PCR using the deep immunoSEQ assay. Extracted genomic DNA from each cell subset was spread evenly across all wells of several immunoSEQ 96-well plates, with each plate serving as a replicate. For sorted subsets, approximately 210 ng of genomic DNA, equivalent to 25,000 to 30,000 T cell genomes, went into each replicate PCR. The purified libraries were quantified using a Qubit 3.0 fluorometer, sized with a Bioanalyzer 2100, and then quantified again using the KAPA Library Quantification kit. Every immunoSEQ 96-well plate was sequenced on a dedicated single-read 150-cycle Illumina NextSeq 550 flow cell. Processing in the source paper ran as follows. Because the immunoSEQ output included only junctional sequences and no quality scores, the filtering could not be the same as the filtering used for full-length reads. To assign V/J genes and CDR3, sequences were annotated against IMGT germline references using PyIR, a Python wrapper for IgBLAST v1.9. Reads were removed for weak V/J assignments (E-value above 1e-6), missing CDR3, stop codons, out-of-frame junctions, or ambiguous translated residues. A V3J clonotype was defined by an identical inferred V gene, J gene, and CDR3 amino acid sequence. Percentage overlap between repertoires was computed as shared unique clonotypes divided by the size of the smaller repertoire. Repertoire richness was assessed with RTK rarefaction, the Chao1 estimator, and Recon v2.1 estimates of unobserved clonotypes. Generation probabilities were computed with OLGA for all TCRbeta clonotypes obtained by the gDNA method from several donors. This is the immuneACCESS table as TCRdb keeps it, with only in-frame sequences that have V and J called. A part of the clones is gone; compared with another copy, unresolved V genes explain less than half, and the rest is unexplained. V, J and clone size are those of that table, while D and trimming were read from the DNA. The sample table holds roughly 530,000 clones, of which less than 96% were seen once. 0.06% of the sample comes from the top ten.

Recombination connected TRBV6-6 to TRBJ2-7; TRBD2 agrees with 7 junctional bases. The sample consisted of naive CD4+ T cells sorted from blood. Interpreted using the paper, the cell subset or site label stands for: CD45RA+ positively selected. The sequence derives from a young woman in good health. The nucleotide sequence is TGTGCCAGCAGTTACTGGGGGGGTCCGACCTACGAGCAGTACTTC. This yields the protein CASSYWGGPTYEQYF.